The rows below give T cell receptor beta chains drawn from one sample of a study of cytomegalovirus exposure and HLA in healthy donors. This table comes from immunoSEQ multiplex PCR, and its TCRdb copy is limited to in-frame clones, with some not included. With about 35,000 clones in the sample, the ten largest clones hold 3.5% to 5%. Sequencing was carried out using PBMCs. The receptors here all came from a woman aged 40-49 years in good health and CMV-seropositive. The conserved cysteine and the conserved F or W are not part of the CDR3 here. The order of the fields is V gene, J gene, CDR3 protein.

TRBV6-4	TRBJ1-3	ASSDSGRAGNTIY
TRBV5-8	TRBJ2-1	ASSPLGQEGNEQF
TRBV6-6	TRBJ2-2	AIRLAGDYGELF
TRBV19	TRBJ1-4	ASRETGWNEKLF
TRBV30	TRBJ1-1	AWLGGIGMNTEAF
TRBV6-5	TRBJ2-2	ASTRGVGELF
TRBV5-6	TRBJ2-1	ASSSSGNEQF
TRBV19	TRBJ1-1	ASSNRGRQFRGMNTEAF
TRBV12-2	TRBJ2-1	ASRLALSGLPYNEQF
TRBV30	TRBJ1-5	AWNPGGPYSNQPQH
TRBV14	TRBJ2-7	ASSQAPQGSSYEQY
TRBV9	TRBJ2-1	ASSVEVGGIVNEQF
TRBV27	TRBJ2-7	ASSLDRSSYEQY
TRBV5-6	TRBJ1-3	ASSLTGGIGNTIY
TRBV7-9	TRBJ1-1	ASSLSGNTEAF
TRBV6-1	TRBJ2-7	ASTSVGQSRYEQY
TRBV18	TRBJ2-7	ASSPRQGQEQY
TRBV7-9	TRBJ2-2	ASSQGLGVTGELF
TRBV6-5	TRBJ2-7	ATSRDRGSYEQY
TRBV5-1	TRBJ2-7	ASSRHRDRVSRTSYEQY
TRBV28	TRBJ2-5	AIEDIEETQY
TRBV23-1	TRBJ2-1	ASSQRGFPYNEQF
TRBV5-1	TRBJ2-7	ASSCGQKGTFIWGEQY
TRBV2	TRBJ1-2	ASSPQGNGHGYT
TRBV19	-	ASSTSPGTGNEQY
TRBV18	TRBJ1-2	ASSPQRGGPSRYT
TRBV6-6	TRBJ2-3	ASSYSGGSGTDTQY
TRBV4-1	TRBJ1-1	ASSPGRGRWNEAF
TRBV4-1	TRBJ1-5	ASSQDLGGRGQPQH
TRBV14	TRBJ1-1	ASSLDRATEAF
TRBV5-4	TRBJ2-1	ASSRSGSSNEQF
TRBV4-3	TRBJ2-7	ASSHHRDRVDEQY
TRBV19	TRBJ2-2	ASSITGPGGELF
TRBV11-2	TRBJ2-1	ASRLAGSYNEQF
TRBV7-2	TRBJ2-7	ASTLTSGPGYEQY
TRBV7-2	TRBJ1-2	ASSPDRGQGYT
TRBV7-9	TRBJ1-5	ASSLDGTANQHQH